This T cell receptor beta chain appears in the sequencing data of a study of blood T cell repertoires in COVID-19. About the research overall: Some COVID-19 samples were acute and others convalescent; all came from the United States, Italy and Spain. PBMCs, B-cell-depleted T cells, or T cells were the source of the cDNA or gDNA that made up the material.

In its sample, this clone was seen a few times. V gave up 7 bases and J gave up 4 bases; unmatched junction bases: 9. This CDR3 comprises 15 residues. Germline V gene data show CDR1 as MNHEY and CDR2 as SVGAGI. Original processing notes: Amplified reference gene primers provided the basis for estimating nucleated cell counts. Clones were sequenced by immunoSEQ multiplex PCR, and TCRdb holds only the in-frame ones, with some missing. That table is the source of V, J and clone size, and D and trimming were worked out from the DNA. The table has approximately 90,000 clones, 65% to 85% seen once. Followed over time, Seattle patients had been enrolled while infection was active.

Input material: peripheral blood. The receptor was isolated from a man between 65 and 85 years old with COVID-19, enrolled during active disease. The gene calls are TRBV6-5 and TRBJ2-1; 8 bases line up with TRBD2. The CDR3 sequence: CASKSGLAGYNEQFF. The CDR3 nucleotides read TGTGCCAGCAAATCTGGACTAGCAGGATACAATGAGCAGTTCTTC.